The present T cell receptor (beta chain) was sequenced within a study of shared clonotypes between healthy human individuals. On the study more broadly: The donors, a couple of women and three men, were aged 18 to 49. Study-wide points: Genetic and exposure-history diversity was limited by the few donors.

Trimming removed 5 bases at V and 10 bases at J, with 12 bases between. CDR1 DFQATT and CDR2 SNEGSKA come from the germline V gene (reference sequence). The CDR3 is 11 amino acids. Source study methods: ImmunoSEQ output held junction-only sequences without quality scores, so filtering differed. TCRdb's copy holds only in-frame clones and misses some; the assay was immunoSEQ multiplex PCR. V, J and clone size were drawn from that table, and D and trimming were deduced from the DNA. The sample lists roughly 2,500,000 clones; under 95% were seen once. Adult Caucasians living in Nashville, Tennessee made up all of the donors. Of note for this clone: Its antigen is undetermined.

This chain uses TRBV20-1 with TRBJ2-1; no definite D call. The source of this sequence is a man aged 18 to 29 in good health. Some clones in this sample may be carry-over from other donors' samples. The sequenced sample was naive CD4+ T cells from PBMCs. The sample's subset: CD45RA+ positively selected. The CDR3 coding sequence is TGCAGTGCTCCCAGGAATTTCGAGCAGTTCTTC. This gives the protein CSAPRNFEQFF.